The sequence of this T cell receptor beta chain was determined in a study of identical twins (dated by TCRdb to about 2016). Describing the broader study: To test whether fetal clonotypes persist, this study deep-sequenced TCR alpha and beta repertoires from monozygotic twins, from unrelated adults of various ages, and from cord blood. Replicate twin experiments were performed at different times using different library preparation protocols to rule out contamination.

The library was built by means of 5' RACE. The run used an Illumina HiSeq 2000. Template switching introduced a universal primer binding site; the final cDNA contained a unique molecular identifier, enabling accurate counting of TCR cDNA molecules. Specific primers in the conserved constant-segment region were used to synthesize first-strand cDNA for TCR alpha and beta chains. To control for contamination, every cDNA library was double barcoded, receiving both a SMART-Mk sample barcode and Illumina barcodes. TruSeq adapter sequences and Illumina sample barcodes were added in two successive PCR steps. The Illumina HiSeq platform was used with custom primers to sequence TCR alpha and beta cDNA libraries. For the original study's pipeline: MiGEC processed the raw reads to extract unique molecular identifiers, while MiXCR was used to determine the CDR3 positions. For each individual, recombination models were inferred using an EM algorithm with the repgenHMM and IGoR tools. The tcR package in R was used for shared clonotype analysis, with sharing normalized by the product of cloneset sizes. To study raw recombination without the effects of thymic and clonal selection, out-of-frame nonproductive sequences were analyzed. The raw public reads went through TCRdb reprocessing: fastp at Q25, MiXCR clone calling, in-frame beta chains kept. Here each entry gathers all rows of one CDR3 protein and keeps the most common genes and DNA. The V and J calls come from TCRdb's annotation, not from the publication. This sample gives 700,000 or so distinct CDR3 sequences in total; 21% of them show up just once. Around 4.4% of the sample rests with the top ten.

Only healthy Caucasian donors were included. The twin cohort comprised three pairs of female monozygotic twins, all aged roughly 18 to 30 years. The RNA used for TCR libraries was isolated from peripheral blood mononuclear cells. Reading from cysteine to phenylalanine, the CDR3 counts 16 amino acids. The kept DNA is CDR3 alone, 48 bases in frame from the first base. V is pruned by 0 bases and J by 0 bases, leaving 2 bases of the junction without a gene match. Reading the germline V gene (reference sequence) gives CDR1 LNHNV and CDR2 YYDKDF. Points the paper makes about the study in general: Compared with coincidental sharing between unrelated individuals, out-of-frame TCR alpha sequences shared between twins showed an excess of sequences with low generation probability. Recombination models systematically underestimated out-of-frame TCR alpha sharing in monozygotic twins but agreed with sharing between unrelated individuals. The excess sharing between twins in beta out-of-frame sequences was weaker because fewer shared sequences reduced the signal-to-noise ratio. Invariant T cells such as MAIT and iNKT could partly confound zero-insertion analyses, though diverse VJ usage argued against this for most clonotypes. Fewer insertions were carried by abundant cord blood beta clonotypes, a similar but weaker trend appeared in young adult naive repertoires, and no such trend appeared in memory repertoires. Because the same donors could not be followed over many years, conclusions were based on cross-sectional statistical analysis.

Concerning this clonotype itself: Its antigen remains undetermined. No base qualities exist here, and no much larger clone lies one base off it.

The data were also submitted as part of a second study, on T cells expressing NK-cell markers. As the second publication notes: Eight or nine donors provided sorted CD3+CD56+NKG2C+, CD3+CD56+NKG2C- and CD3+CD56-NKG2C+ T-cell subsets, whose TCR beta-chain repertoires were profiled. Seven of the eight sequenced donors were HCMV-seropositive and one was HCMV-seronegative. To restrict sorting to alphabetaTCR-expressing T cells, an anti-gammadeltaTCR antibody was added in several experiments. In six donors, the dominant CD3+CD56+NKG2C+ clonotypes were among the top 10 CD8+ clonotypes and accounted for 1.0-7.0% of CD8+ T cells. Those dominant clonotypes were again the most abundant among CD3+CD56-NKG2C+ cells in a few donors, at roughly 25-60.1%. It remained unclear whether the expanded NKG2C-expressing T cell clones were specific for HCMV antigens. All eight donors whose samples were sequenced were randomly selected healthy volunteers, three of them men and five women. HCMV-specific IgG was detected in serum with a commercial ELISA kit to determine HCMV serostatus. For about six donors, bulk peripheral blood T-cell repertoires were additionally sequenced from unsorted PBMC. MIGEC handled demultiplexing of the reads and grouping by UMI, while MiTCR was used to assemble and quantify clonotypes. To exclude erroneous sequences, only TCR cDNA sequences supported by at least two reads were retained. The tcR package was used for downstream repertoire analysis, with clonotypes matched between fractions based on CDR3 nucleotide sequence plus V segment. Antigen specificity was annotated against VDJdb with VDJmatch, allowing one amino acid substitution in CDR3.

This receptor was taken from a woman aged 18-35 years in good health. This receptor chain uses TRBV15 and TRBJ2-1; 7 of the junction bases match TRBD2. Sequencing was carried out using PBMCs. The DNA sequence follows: TGTGCCACCAGCAGAGACCTAGCGGCCTCCTACAATGAGCAGTTCTTC. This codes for CATSRDLAASYNEQFF.